This is a list of T cell receptor beta chains from one sample in a study of T cell responses to AZD1222 COVID-19 vaccine. Sequencing used immunoSEQ multiplex PCR; TCRdb keeps in-frame clones, though not all of them. The table records 130,000 to 150,000 clones, approximately 90% of them present only once. The sample consisted of peripheral blood, taken on day 0 of AZD1222 vaccination. These receptors were collected from an adult in good health. The CDR3 runs from the conserved cysteine through the conserved F or W. The order of the fields is clone size, J gene, V gene, D gene, CDR3 protein, CDR3 DNA. A D gene is named only where the DNA matches it firmly. Only part of the rows carry a size: once, few, many, or a class if the clone is expanded.

. TRBJ2-7 TRBV24-1 TRBD2 CATSDPTSGSSYEQYF TGTGCCACCAGTGATCCGACTAGCGGGAGTTCATACGAGCAGTACTTC
few TRBJ1-2 TRBV4-3 TRBD1 CASSQNLGDRAHGYTF TGCGCCAGCAGCCAGAACTTGGGGGACAGGGCTCATGGCTACACCTTC
once TRBJ2-5 TRBV28 TRBD2 CASNTAGRETQYF TGTGCCAGCAATACAGCGGGAAGGGAGACCCAGTACTTC
. TRBJ1-1 TRBV7-9 . CASHWDISDTEAFF TGTGCCAGCCACTGGGACATATCGGACACTGAAGCTTTCTTT
few TRBJ1-5 TRBV28 . CASSEISQPQHF TGTGCCAGCAGTGAAATAAGTCAGCCCCAGCATTTT
. TRBJ2-5 TRBV19 TRBD2 CASSPGLAGGVSQETQYF TGTGCCAGTAGTCCGGGACTAGCGGGAGGGGTATCCCAAGAGACCCAGTACTTC
. TRBJ1-6 TRBV4-1 . CASSPRGQDNNSPLHF TGCGCCAGCAGCCCCCGAGGCCAGGACAATAATTCACCCCTCCACTTT
. TRBJ1-1 TRBV7-3 . CASSWTVWDTEAFF TGTGCCAGCAGCTGGACAGTCTGGGACACTGAAGCTTTCTTT
. TRBJ1-2 TRBV28 TRBD1 CASSSAGTGGPYGYTF TGTGCCAGCAGTTCAGCCGGGACAGGGGGTCCCTATGGCTACACCTTC
. TRBJ2-6 TRBV15 . CATSRSGANVLTF TGTGCCACCAGCAGATCTGGGGCCAACGTCCTGACTTTC
. TRBJ2-3 TRBV9 TRBD1 CASSGGQGALEGDTQYF TGTGCCAGCAGCGGGGGACAGGGGGCGTTGGAGGGAGATACGCAGTATTTT
. TRBJ2-4 TRBV9 TRBD2 CASSPGSGAGVFTIAKNIQYF TGTGCCAGCAGCCCCGGGTCCGGAGCGGGAGTATTTACGATAGCCAAAAACATTCAGTACTTC
once TRBJ1-2 TRBV24-1 TRBD1 CATSESGGLYGYTF TGTGCCACCAGTGAATCAGGGGGGCTCTATGGCTACACCTTC
. TRBJ1-1 TRBV7-2 TRBD1 CASSLQQGAVEAFF TGTGCCAGCAGCTTGCAGCAGGGGGCCGTGGAAGCTTTCTTT
. TRBJ2-7 TRBV27 . CASSSYRAYYEQYF TGTGCCAGCAGTTCCTACAGGGCTTACTACGAGCAGTACTTC
. TRBJ2-7 TRBV2 . CATNLKNEQYF TGTGCCACCAATTTAAAAAACGAGCAGTACTTC
. TRBJ1-4 TRBV6-5 TRBD1 CASSYHRDRVTEKLFF TGTGCCAGCAGTTACCACCGGGACAGGGTAACCGAAAAACTGTTTTTT
. TRBJ1-1 TRBV11-2 TRBD1 CASSRGQGAFF TGTGCCAGCAGCCGGGGACAGGGAGCTTTCTTT
once TRBJ1-6 TRBV28 TRBD1 CASRPDRPSPLHF TGTGCCAGCAGGCCGGACAGGCCGTCACCCCTCCACTTT
. TRBJ2-1 TRBV10-2 TRBD2 CASSPGTSGSNEQFF TGCGCCAGCAGCCCCGGGACTAGCGGGAGTAATGAGCAGTTCTTC
. TRBJ2-1 TRBV7-2 TRBD2 CASSGLAGGSYNEQFF TGTGCCAGCAGCGGCCTAGCGGGAGGGTCTTACAATGAGCAGTTCTTC
. TRBJ1-1 TRBV6-5 . CASSRLGGNTEAFF TGTGCCAGCAGCCGATTAGGGGGGAACACTGAAGCTTTCTTT
. TRBJ1-5 TRBV5-1 . CASSLEGGNQPQHF TGCGCCAGCAGCTTGGAAGGGGGCAATCAGCCCCAGCATTTT
. TRBJ1-5 TRBV5-8 . CASSLRGQPQHF TGTGCCAGCAGCTTGAGGGGGCAGCCCCAGCATTTT
. TRBJ2-2 TRBV7-8 . CASSLSGTGELFF TGTGCCAGCAGCTTATCGGGGACCGGGGAGCTGTTTTTT
. TRBJ2-2 TRBV5-1 . CASSLAPSDGTGELFF TGCGCCAGCAGCTTGGCTCCGTCAGACGGCACCGGGGAGCTGTTTTTT
. TRBJ2-7 TRBV14 . CASSRFQGSEQYF TGTGCCAGCAGCCGGTTCCAGGGTTCCGAGCAGTACTTC
. TRBJ2-7 TRBV18 . CASSPQGNDEQYF TGTGCCAGCTCACCACAGGGCAACGACGAGCAGTACTTC
. TRBJ1-4 TRBV19 TRBD1 CASRTDREKDEKLFF TGTGCCAGTAGGACCGACAGGGAAAAGGATGAAAAACTGTTTTTT
. TRBJ2-1 TRBV4-3 TRBD2 CASSREPSAGGNEQFF TGCGCCAGCAGCCGCGAGCCCTCGGCGGGAGGCAATGAGCAGTTCTTC
. TRBJ2-5 TRBV5-1 TRBD2 CASRGDPGGSSQYF TGCGCCAGCAGGGGTGACCCTGGCGGGAGTTCCCAGTACTTC
. TRBJ1-6 TRBV5-4 . CASSLNRPDGSPLHF TGTGCCAGCAGCTTGAATAGACCTGACGGTTCACCCCTCCACTTT
. TRBJ2-5 TRBV5-4 TRBD1 CASSADRGQETQYF TGTGCCAGCAGCGCGGACAGGGGGCAAGAGACCCAGTACTTC
. TRBJ1-2 TRBV28 . CASSNRRIYGYTF TGTGCCAGCTCAAACCGGAGGATCTATGGCTACACCTTC
. TRBJ1-2 TRBV12-5 TRBD1 CASGPTGTGKSGYTF TGTGCTAGTGGTCCAACCGGGACAGGGAAATCTGGCTACACCTTC
. TRBJ2-1 TRBV24-1 . CATSDYSRPDPFF TGTGCCACCAGTGATTATAGCCGTCCGGACCCGTTCTTC
. TRBJ1-1 TRBV7-8 . CASSLGAGEPLLRTEAFF TGTGCCAGCAGCTTAGGAGCAGGGGAGCCCCTATTGAGGACTGAAGCTTTCTTT
. TRBJ2-1 TRBV28 . CASSLLDIYNEQFF TGTGCCAGCAGTTTACTAGATATCTACAATGAGCAGTTCTTC
. TRBJ1-2 TRBV4-1 . CASSPGWDYYGYTF TGCGCCAGCAGCCCAGGATGGGATTACTATGGCTACACCTTC
. TRBJ1-6 TRBV4-1 . CASSTRQDGANSPLHF TGCGCCAGCAGCACCCGACAGGACGGGGCAAATTCACCCCTCCACTTT
. TRBJ2-3 TRBV5-8 . CASRSAWGHSTDTQYF TGTGCCAGCAGGTCAGCATGGGGACATAGCACAGATACGCAGTATTTT
. TRBJ2-5 TRBV7-8 . CASSTETQYF TGTGCCAGCAGCACAGAGACCCAGTACTTC
. TRBJ1-3 TRBV6-5 TRBD1 CASSYLTGAGNTIYF TGTGCCAGCAGTTATTTAACAGGGGCTGGAAACACCATATATTTT
. TRBJ1-5 TRBV10-1 TRBD1 CASSQGANQPQHF TGCGCCAGCTCACAGGGGGCCAATCAGCCCCAGCATTTT
. TRBJ1-4 TRBV9 . CASSEAPRGKLFF TGTGCCAGCAGCGAGGCCCCGCGCGGAAAACTGTTTTTT
. TRBJ1-5 TRBV19 . CASDQGSFQPQHF TGTGCCAGCGATCAGGGGAGCTTTCAGCCCCAGCATTTT
. TRBJ1-2 TRBV10-2 TRBD1 CASRGTGSNYGYTF TGCGCCAGCAGGGGGACAGGGAGTAACTATGGCTACACCTTC
. TRBJ1-6 TRBV19 . CASSISVNSPLHF TGTGCCAGTAGTATCTCGGTGAATTCACCCCTCCACTTT